These 2 T cell receptor beta chains came from one sample sequenced in a study of T-cell reconstitution after alpha-beta-depleted transplantation in children. Construction of the TCRbeta library involved unique molecular identifiers. TCRdb reprocessed the PCR reads via MiXCR and lists one record per CDR3 protein. The sample includes about 210,000 distinct CDR3 sequences, under 20% of them seen just once. The material was PBMCs, mostly from graft donor cells, obtained 360 days after TCRalphabeta/CD19-depleted stem cell transplant. These receptors were taken from a male patient aged 2-15 years who had a stem cell transplant for acute lymphoblastic leukemia, so the T cells may come from the graft donor.

V is TRBV20-1 and J is TRBJ1-1; possible D gene TRBD1, 5 bases. The germline V and J ends were trimmed by 0 bases and 1 base, with 9 bases remaining between them. Germline V gene data show CDR1 as DFQATT and CDR2 as SNEGSKA (reference sequence). This CDR3 has 14 residues. CDR3 nucleotide sequence: TGCAGTGCTAGAGAGGGAACAGGGAACACTGAAGCTTTCTTT. This codes for CSAREGTGNTEAFF.

The sample holds a few counts of this clonotype. The chain combines TRBV12-3 or TRBV12-4 with TRBJ2-2; unclear D gene. The V end was cut by 3 bases, the J end by 3 bases, with 8 bases between. The CDR3 contains 14 residues. CDR3 loop: CASSFQADTGELFF. CDR3 in DNA: TGTGCCAGCAGTTTCCAGGCGGACACCGGGGAGCTGTTTTTT.